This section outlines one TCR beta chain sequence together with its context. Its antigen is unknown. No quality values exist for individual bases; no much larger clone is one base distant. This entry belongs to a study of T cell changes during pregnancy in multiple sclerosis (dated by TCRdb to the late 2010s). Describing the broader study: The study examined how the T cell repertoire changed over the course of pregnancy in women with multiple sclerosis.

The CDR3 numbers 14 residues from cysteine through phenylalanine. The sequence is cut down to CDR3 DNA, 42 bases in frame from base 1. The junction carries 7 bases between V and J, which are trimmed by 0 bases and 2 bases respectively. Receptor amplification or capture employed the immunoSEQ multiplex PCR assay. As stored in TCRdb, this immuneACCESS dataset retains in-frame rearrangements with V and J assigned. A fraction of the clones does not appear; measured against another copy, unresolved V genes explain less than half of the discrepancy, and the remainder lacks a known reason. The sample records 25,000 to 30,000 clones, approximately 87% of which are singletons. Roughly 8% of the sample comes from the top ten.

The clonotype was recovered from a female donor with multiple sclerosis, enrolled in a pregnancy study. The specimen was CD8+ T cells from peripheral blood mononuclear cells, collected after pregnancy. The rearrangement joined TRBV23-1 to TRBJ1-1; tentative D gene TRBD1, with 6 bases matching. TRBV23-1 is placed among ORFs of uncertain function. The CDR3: CASSQSGGNTEAFF. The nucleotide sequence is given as TGCGCCAGCAGTCAATCAGGGGGTAACACTGAAGCTTTCTTT.